The present T cell receptor beta chain was sequenced within a study of T-cell memory formation after mild COVID-19. Study-wide background: TCR clustering was largely donor specific.

Trimming cost V 1 base and J 5 bases, with 8 bases left between them. CDR1 and CDR2 (germline): SGHVS, FNYEAQ. The CDR3 is 14 amino acids. Via MiXCR, TCRdb re-called the 5' RACE reads, giving one row per CDR3 protein. The sample lists about 350,000 distinct CDR3 sequences; roughly 15% were seen once. A few counts support this clonotype. This clonotype was obtained from a man in his late teens or twenties who had mild COVID-19 (a few samples of this study predate the infection). Cell type and time point are not known. The rearrangement joins TRBV7-6 to TRBJ2-2; D unclear. The sample taken for sequencing was PBMCs or a T cell subset sorted from them (not recorded which). CDR3 sequence reads: CASSLDRLTGELFF. The CDR3 DNA follows: TGTGCCAGCAGCTTAGATCGGCTGACCGGGGAGCTGTTTTTT. Looking up the rest from reference TRBV7-6 and TRBJ2-2 gives the full variable domain: GAGVSQSPRYKVTKRGQDVALRCDPISGHVSLYWYRQALGQGPEFLTYFNYEAQQDKSGLPNDRFSAERPEGSISTLTIQRTEQRDSAMYRCASSLDRLTGELFFGEGSRLTVL.